What follows describes a single TCR beta chain. The target antigen is unknown. This sample is part of a study of T cell responses to AZD1222 COVID-19 vaccine. General study results and limits: Two AZD1222 doses significantly raised spike-specific TCR breadth and depth over controls. Spike-wide vaccine-associated CD4 TCRs dominated at 160-218 and 743-854. Unmutated variant regions are reportedly targeted by nearly half of spike-specific TCRs. In all cases, repertoires were sampled only after the peak T cell response.

The CDR3 length is 16 residues. Germline V CDR1 and CDR2: KGHDR, SFDVKD. Trimming removed 3 bases from V and 3 bases from J, with 14 bases in between. Sequencing was performed with immunoSEQ multiplex PCR; in TCRdb, only in-frame clones are kept and a portion is missing. The repertoire has about 130,000 clones, around 83% of them found once; the top ten carry 9.5% to 15%. The clonotype originates from an adult in good health. The chain couples TRBV24-1 to TRBJ2-1, with D uncertain. Here the sequenced sample was peripheral blood, taken on day 0 of AZD1222 vaccination. DNA for the CDR3: TGTGCCACCAGTGATGGACCAGAATCCAGCTACAATGAGCAGTTCTTC. Protein: CATSDGPESSYNEQFF.